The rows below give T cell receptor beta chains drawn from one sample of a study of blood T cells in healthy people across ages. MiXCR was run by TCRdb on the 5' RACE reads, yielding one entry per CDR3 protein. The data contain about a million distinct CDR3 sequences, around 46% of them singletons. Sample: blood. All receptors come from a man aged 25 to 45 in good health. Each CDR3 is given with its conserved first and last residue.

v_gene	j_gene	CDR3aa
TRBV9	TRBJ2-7	CASSVTVRNEQYF
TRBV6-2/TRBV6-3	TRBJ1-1	CASNLDRNTEAFF
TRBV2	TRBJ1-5	CASTPDIHGNQPQHF
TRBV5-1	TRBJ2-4	CASSLQSALANIQYF
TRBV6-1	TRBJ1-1	CASRRTGKNTEAFF
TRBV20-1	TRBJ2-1	CSAGGGFHNEQFF
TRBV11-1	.	CASSLSDRFPHEQYF
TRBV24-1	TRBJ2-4	CATSDLFREIKNIQYF
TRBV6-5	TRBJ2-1	CASSSPAGGKNEQFF
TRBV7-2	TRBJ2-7	CASSVALVDYEQYF
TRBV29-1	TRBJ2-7	CSVLGGQYDYEQYF
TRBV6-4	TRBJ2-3	CVSSDNRGDTQYF
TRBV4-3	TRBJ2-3	CASNHGVLSITDTQYF
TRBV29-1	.	CSVGNSGPYEQYF
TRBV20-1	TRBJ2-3	CSARSPGLAGTDTQYF
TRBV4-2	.	CASSQNQGQRAKNIQYF
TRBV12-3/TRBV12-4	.	CASSLGLALRETQYF
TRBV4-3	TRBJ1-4	CASSQLTSPGQDPNEKLFF
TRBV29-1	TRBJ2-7	CSVEEPGLLYEQYF
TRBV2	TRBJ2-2	CASSELGASGELFF
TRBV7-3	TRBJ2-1	CASSLTMASGYNEQFF
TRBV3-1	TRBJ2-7	CASSQEGRGGYEQYF
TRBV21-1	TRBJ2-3	CASSNQGGRMTDTQYF
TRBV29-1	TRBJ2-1	CSVNRRDRVGDEQFF
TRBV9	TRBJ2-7	CASSDSPGQGFMHEQYF
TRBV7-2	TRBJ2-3	CASSLAQMGTTDTQYF
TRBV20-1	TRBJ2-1	CSAPRERGYNEQFF
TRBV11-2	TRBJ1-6	CASSLAGGQTNYSPLHF
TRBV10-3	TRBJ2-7	CAVSAGTGDYEQYF
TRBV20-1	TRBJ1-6	CSAKRPGRGNSPLHF